Sequencing of this T cell receptor beta chain was carried out in a study of blood T cell repertoires in COVID-19. The wider study: Samples of COVID-19 (acute and convalescent) were obtained from the United States, Italy and Spain.

Patients at the Seattle site were enrolled during active infection and followed longitudinally. From germline, CDR1 is SGHTA and CDR2 FQGNSA. V trimming: 5 bases; J trimming: 5 bases; junction bases outside the gene matches: 12. The CDR3 covers 17 residues. TCRdb keeps only in-frame clones here, not all; method: immunoSEQ multiplex PCR. The sample includes 150,000 or so clones, roughly nine tenths of them seen just once. This TCR came from a man aged 18 to 30 with COVID-19, enrolled during active disease. The chain carries TRBV7-2 and TRBJ2-5; 12 nucleotides align to TRBD1. Material: peripheral blood. The CDR3 sequence is CASSVTPGTGGRETQYF. In DNA form, the CDR3 reads TGTGCCAGCAGCGTAACCCCCGGGACAGGGGGCCGGGAGACCCAGTACTTC.